Each of the 27 T cell receptor beta chains below was sequenced from the same sample in a study of T cells in Graves' hyperthyroidism and ophthalmopathy. Amplification yielded TCR beta CDR3 regions, with RNA transcripts as the source. A first-round RT-PCR of the TCR CDR3 used the HTBI primer set. Each CDR3 protein gets one entry after TCRdb re-called the multiplex PCR reads with MiXCR. The sample shows about 380,000 distinct CDR3 sequences, about 14% of them seen only once. Sequencing input: blood. The receptors come from a woman younger than 45 with Graves' ophthalmopathy.

This clonotype was recorded many times. This sequence joins TRBV7-2 and TRBJ2-2; D might be TRBD2 (6 bases). CDR1 and CDR2 (germline): SGHTA, FQGNSA. V was shortened by 4 bases and J by 5 bases, with 14 bases between the two germline ends. The CDR3 runs to 15 residues. As DNA, the CDR3 is TGTGCCAGCAGCTATGGGCACGGGGGAACCGGGGAGCTGTTTTTT. Translated: CASSYGHGGTGELFF.

This clonotype has a count of ten or more. The V gene is TRBV12-3 or TRBV12-4, the J gene TRBJ2-5; D tentatively reads TRBD1 or TRBD2 (7 bases each). This CDR3 spans 13 amino acids. The V gene lost 4 bases and the J gene lost 10 bases, with 16 bases spanning the gap. The CDR3 DNA follows: TGTGCCAGCAGTTCAGGGGGGGGGGCCGACCAGTACTTC. Translated, it gives CASSSGGGADQYF.

This clonotype occurred many times. The chain links TRBV12-5 to TRBJ2-5; 7 bases line up with TRBD2. CDR3 size: 14 residues. Germline CDR1 and CDR2: LGHNT and FRNRAP. V lost 3 bases to trimming and J lost 4 bases; unmatched junction nucleotides: 5. The chain's CDR3 is CASGFSGRPETQYF. The CDR3 nucleotides are TGTGCTAGTGGTTTTTCCGGGAGGCCAGAGACCCAGTACTTC.

This clonotype has just a few counts. The rearrangement joins TRBV10-2 to TRBJ2-1, with 11 bases lining up with TRBD2. Germline CDR1 is WSHSY and CDR2 is SAAADI. V lost 7 bases, J lost 7 bases, and 9 bases stayed unmatched. CDR3 length: 15 amino acids. CDR3 protein: CASTLAGGPGNEQFF. CDR3 DNA sequence: TGCGCCAGCACCTTAGCGGGGGGGCCTGGGAATGAGCAGTTCTTC.

The chain combines TRBV12-3 or TRBV12-4 with TRBJ1-2, with TRBD1 matching over 8 bases. The CDR3 is 14 residues long. V was pared by 11 bases and J by 4 bases, with 12 bases of the junction left unmatched. The CDR3 region is CAGNTRDRSYGYTF. As DNA, the CDR3 is TGTGCCGGCAATACCCGGGACAGGAGCTATGGCTACACCTTC.

This clonotype was counted ten times or more. The V gene is TRBV2, the J gene TRBJ2-1, with 16 positions matching TRBD2. Trimming at V came to 4 bases and at J to 10 bases, leaving 7 bases not matched to a gene. Germline assignment: CDR1 SNHLY and CDR2 FYNNEI. CDR3 length: 16 residues. CDR3 region: CASSATGLAGGDEQFF. In DNA, the CDR3 is TGTGCCAGCAGTGCTACGGGACTAGCGGGGGGGGACGAGCAGTTCTTC.

V is TRBV7-8 and J is TRBJ1-2; 9 nucleotides line up with TRBD1. The germline V gene has CDR1 SGHVS and CDR2 FQNEAQ. This CDR3 comprises 19 residues. The J segment lost 4 bases and the V segment lost 5 bases, leaving 20 bases of the junction unmatched. CDR3 sequence: CASSLSYPRRTGVLYGYTF. CDR3 sequence (DNA): TGTGCCAGCAGCCTCAGCTATCCCCGTAGGACAGGGGTCCTCTATGGCTACACCTTC. The variable domain in full, completed from reference TRBV7-8 and TRBJ1-2, reads GAGVSQSPRYKVAKRGQDVALRCDPISGHVSLFWYQQALGQGPEFLTYFQNEAQLDKSGLPSDRFFAERPEGSVSTLKIQRTQQEDSAVYLCASSLSYPRRTGVLYGYTFGSGTRLTVV.

This clonotype has more than one count but fewer than ten. At one end the junction does not follow the germline gene, possibly because of a read error. The chain has TRBV7-7 and TRBJ2-5; 12 bases fit TRBD2. The CDR3 is made up of 15 amino acids. Germline V CDR1 and CDR2: SSHAT, FNYEAQ (reference sequence). CDR3 protein: CASSVLAGGRETQYF. DNA of the CDR3: TGTGCTAGCAGCGTACTAGCGGGGGGTCGAGAGACCCAGTACTTC.

This clonotype was counted ten times or more. This chain uses TRBV6-1 with TRBJ2-7; D possibly uses TRBD1 or TRBD2 (5 bases each). This CDR3 region has 14 residues. The V end was cut by 0 bases, the J end by 12 bases, with 18 bases between. Germline V CDR1 and CDR2: MNHNS, SASEGT. The chain's CDR3 is CASSEAGTISERYF. The DNA of the CDR3 is TGTGCCAGCAGTGAAGCGGGGACGATCAGCGAGAGGTACTTC.

The chain uses TRBV3-1 and TRBJ2-1, with 9 positions matching TRBD2. From germline, CDR1 is LGHDT and CDR2 YNNKEL (reference sequence). The CDR3 loop spans 16 amino acids. V gave up 3 bases and J gave up 4 bases; unmatched junction bases: 7. CDR3 sequence: CASSQAGGPIYNEQFF. CDR3 nucleotide sequence: TGTGCCAGCAGCCAGGCGGGGGGGCCTATTTACAATGAGCAGTTCTTC.

V is TRBV15 and J is TRBJ1-5, with D tentatively TRBD1 (5 bases). Trimming removed 0 bases from V and 0 bases from J, with 12 bases in between. Germline CDR1 LNHNV, CDR2 YYDKDF (reference sequence). This CDR3 is 17 amino acids long. The CDR3 coding sequence is TGTGCCACCAGCAGAGATCGGCGGGGGGATAGCAATCAGCCCCAGCATTTT. It yields the protein CATSRDRRGDSNQPQHF.

The chain joins TRBV6-1 to TRBJ1-6; possible D gene TRBD1, 5 bases. Trimming pared 5 bases from V and 10 bases from J, leaving 12 bases between. Germline CDR1 reads MNHNS; CDR2 reads SASEGT. The CDR3 covers 13 residues. The CDR3 DNA reads TGTGCCAGCAGTTTTCGACAGCACTCACCCCTCCACTTT. Translating gives CASSFRQHSPLHF.

Many counts were recorded for this clonotype. V usage is TRBV28 and J usage is TRBJ2-7; D gene uncertain. CDR3 length equals 14 residues. The germline V gene has CDR1 MDHEN and CDR2 SYDVKM. The V end was cut by 2 bases, the J end by 1 base, with 9 bases between. CDR3 loop: CASSLIPVSYEQYF. Written as DNA, the CDR3 is TGTGCCAGCAGTTTAATACCCGTATCCTACGAGCAGTACTTC.

To note about this clonotype: A read error is possible here, since a much larger clone lies one base away. Since no conserved phenylalanine or tryptophan closes the CDR3, a read error is the likely cause. The chain carries TRBV28 and TRBJ2-6; 9 bases are a match to TRBD1. From germline, CDR1 is MDHEN and CDR2 SYDVKM. This CDR3 is built from 15 residues. Trimming removed 6 bases from V and 5 bases from J; junction bases left unmatched: 5. In nucleotides, the CDR3 is TGTGCCAGCAGAAATGACAGGGGGAGGGCCAACGTCCTGACTTCC. This encodes CASRNDRGRANVLTS.

This clonotype was detected many times. V and J are TRBV2 and TRBJ2-5, with 13 bases matching TRBD2. The V gene's germline CDR1 is SNHLY and CDR2 FYNNEI. CDR3 size: 19 residues. V trimming: 6 bases; J trimming: 3 bases; junction bases outside the gene matches: 16. In DNA, the CDR3 is TGTGCCAGCAGCAACGGACTAGCGGGGGTCCGCCGTGCCGAAGAGACCCAGTACTTC. It specifies CASSNGLAGVRRAEETQYF.

This clonotype came up many times. The V and J genes are TRBV7-9 and TRBJ1-2, with 7 nucleotides matching TRBD1. The germline CDR1 and CDR2 sequences are SEHNR and FQNEAQ (reference sequence). V was clipped by 5 bases and J by 4 bases; unmatched bases: 10. This CDR3 has 15 residues. The CDR3 DNA reads as TGTGCCAGCAGCCTCGGCCGGCAGGGGGGCTATGGCTACACCTTC. Protein: CASSLGRQGGYGYTF.

The sample holds many counts of this clonotype. The chain is built from TRBV3-1 and TRBJ1-4, with D possibly matching TRBD1 (5 bases). The length of the CDR3 is 17 residues. Trimming removed 0 bases at V and 1 base at J, with 12 bases between. Per germline, CDR1 LGHDT and CDR2 YNNKEL (reference sequence). The CDR3 nucleotides read TGTGCCAGCAGCCAAGAGGGTCAGGGCCGAACTAATGAAAAACTGTTTTTT. Protein product: CASSQEGQGRTNEKLFF.

The table lists this clonotype with a few counts. The V and J genes are TRBV6-5 and TRBJ2-7; D gene uncertain. There are 13 residues in the CDR3. Germline values: CDR1 MNHEY, CDR2 SVGAGI. The V end lost 0 bases, the J end lost 6 bases, and 9 bases lay between the germline ends. CDR3 residues: CASSYSSVGEQYF. The DNA of the CDR3 is TGTGCCAGCAGTTACTCGTCCGTCGGCGAGCAGTACTTC.

This clonotype occurred many times. The chain carries TRBV20-1 and TRBJ1-1; D is undetermined. V was cut by 3 bases and J by 0 bases, with 2 bases left in between. Germline V gene lookup returns CDR1 DFQATT and CDR2 SNEGSKA (reference sequence). The CDR3 has 11 residues. The CDR3 protein is CSASLNTEAFF. In DNA, the CDR3 is TGCAGTGCTAGTCTGAACACTGAAGCTTTCTTT.

This clonotype was observed many times. The chain joins TRBV3-1 to TRBJ1-2, with 7 bases fitting TRBD1. After removal of 6 bases from V and 4 bases from J, the junction contained 8 bases not matched to a gene. Germline-derived CDR1 and CDR2 are LGHDT and YNNKEL (reference sequence). The CDR3 sequence is 14 residues long. The DNA of the CDR3 is TGTGCCAGCAGAGACAGGGAGGACGGCTATGGCTACACCTTC. Its protein product is CASRDREDGYGYTF.

This clonotype was seen at least ten times. The chain uses TRBV5-1 and TRBJ1-2, with D hard to call. V lost 0 bases to trimming and J lost 11 bases, with 8 bases between them. Looked up from germline, CDR1 is SGHRS and CDR2 is YFSETQ. This CDR3 contains 11 residues. CDR3 in DNA: TGCGCCAGCAGCTTGGATGGGTTTTACACCTTC. Translating it yields CASSLDGFYTF.

This clonotype has a count of ten or more. The chain carries TRBV15 and TRBJ2-5; maybe TRBD1 (5 bases). The CDR3 totals 15 residues. V was shortened by 0 bases and J by 2 bases, with 10 bases between the two germline ends. Germline V gene lookup returns CDR1 LNHNV and CDR2 YYDKDF (reference sequence). CDR3 sequence: CATSRDRGTQETQYF. CDR3 nucleotides: TGTGCCACCAGCAGAGATAGGGGCACTCAAGAGACCCAGTACTTC.

This clonotype has at least ten counts. The chain links TRBV11-2 to TRBJ2-5, with 13 bases matching TRBD2. Germline lookup yields CDR1 SGHAT and CDR2 FQNNGV. V lost 5 bases to trimming and J lost 2 bases; unmatched junction nucleotides: 17. CDR3 length: 20 amino acids. This CDR3 is CASSRRKTSGGYSTQETQYF. In DNA form, the CDR3 reads TGTGCCAGCAGCCGACGAAAGACTAGCGGGGGGTACTCGACTCAAGAGACCCAGTACTTC.

This clonotype was observed at least ten times. The CDR3 nucleotides read TGTGCCAGCAGCCCAACGGTCGCAACTAATGAAAAACTGTTTTTT. This codes for CASSPTVATNEKLFF. The rearrangement uses TRBV7-9 and TRBJ1-4; D uncertain. The CDR3 covers 15 residues. Trimming removed 5 bases from V and 0 bases from J, with 10 bases in between. CDR1 SEHNR and CDR2 FQNEAQ come from the germline V gene (reference sequence).

The J gene is TRBJ2-5, the V gene TRBV20-1, with a tentative D call TRBD1 (7 bases). The CDR3 sequence is 15 residues long. V was cut by 6 bases and J by 2 bases, with 19 bases left in between. Germline CDR1 and CDR2: DFQATT and SNEGSKA (reference sequence). CDR3 coding DNA: TGCAGTGCACGGGGACGGAGGGGGCAGCAAGAGACCCAGTACTTC. Its protein is CSARGRRGQQETQYF.

This clonotype was detected ten times or more. The CDR3 here is CASSENRGPTYEQYF. In nucleotides, the CDR3 is TGTGCCAGCAGTGAAAACAGGGGGCCGACCTACGAGCAGTACTTC. The chain uses TRBV2 and TRBJ2-7, with 9 positions matching TRBD1. V lost 2 bases, J lost 2 bases, and 4 bases stayed unmatched. The CDR3 is made up of 15 amino acids. Germline V lookup: CDR1 SNHLY, CDR2 FYNNEI.

J is TRBJ2-4 and V is TRBV20-1, with 10 bases that match TRBD1. Germline V gene lookup returns CDR1 DFQATT and CDR2 SNEGSKA (reference sequence). CDR3 size: 14 residues. The V and J ends lost 6 bases and 7 bases, in that order; junction bases with no gene match: 9. The CDR3 protein is CSAGGGTGVNIQYF. The CDR3 bases are TGCAGTGCAGGGGGGGGGACAGGGGTGAACATTCAGTACTTC.